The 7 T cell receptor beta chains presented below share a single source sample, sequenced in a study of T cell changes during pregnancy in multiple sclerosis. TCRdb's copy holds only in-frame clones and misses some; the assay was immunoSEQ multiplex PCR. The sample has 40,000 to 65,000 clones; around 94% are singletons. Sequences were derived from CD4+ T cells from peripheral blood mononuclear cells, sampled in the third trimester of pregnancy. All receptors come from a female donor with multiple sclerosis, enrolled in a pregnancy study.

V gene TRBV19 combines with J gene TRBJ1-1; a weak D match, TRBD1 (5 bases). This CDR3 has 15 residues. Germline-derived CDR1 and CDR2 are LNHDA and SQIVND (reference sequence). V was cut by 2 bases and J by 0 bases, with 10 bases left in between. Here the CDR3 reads CASSIRTGMNTEAFF. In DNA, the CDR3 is TGTGCCAGTAGTATACGAACAGGAATGAACACTGAAGCTTTCTTT.

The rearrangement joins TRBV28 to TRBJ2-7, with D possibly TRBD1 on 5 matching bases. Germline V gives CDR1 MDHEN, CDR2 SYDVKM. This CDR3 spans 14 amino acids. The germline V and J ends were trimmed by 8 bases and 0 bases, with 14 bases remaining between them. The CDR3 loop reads CASQGGRTSYEQYF. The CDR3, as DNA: TGTGCCAGCCAGGGCGGACGGACCTCCTACGAGCAGTACTTC.

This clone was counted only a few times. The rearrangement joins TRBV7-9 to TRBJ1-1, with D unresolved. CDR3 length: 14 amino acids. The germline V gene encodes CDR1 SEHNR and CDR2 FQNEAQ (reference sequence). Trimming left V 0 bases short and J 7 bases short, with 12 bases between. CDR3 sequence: CASSLARGRDEAFF. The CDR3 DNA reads TGTGCCAGCAGCTTAGCGCGTGGACGGGATGAAGCTTTCTTT.

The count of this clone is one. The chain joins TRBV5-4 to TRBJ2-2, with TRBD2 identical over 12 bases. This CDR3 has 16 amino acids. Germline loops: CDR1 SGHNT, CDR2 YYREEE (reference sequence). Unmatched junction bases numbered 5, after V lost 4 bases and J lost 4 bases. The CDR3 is CASSPGLAGPTGELFF. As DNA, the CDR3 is TGTGCCAGCAGCCCCGGACTAGCGGGGCCCACCGGGGAGCTGTTTTTT.

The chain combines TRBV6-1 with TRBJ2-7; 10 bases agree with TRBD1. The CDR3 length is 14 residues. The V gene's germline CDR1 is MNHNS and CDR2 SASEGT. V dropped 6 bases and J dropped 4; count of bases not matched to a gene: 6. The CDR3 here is CASRNRDRGYEQYF. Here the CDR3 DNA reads TGTGCCAGCAGGAATCGGGACAGGGGATACGAGCAGTACTTC.

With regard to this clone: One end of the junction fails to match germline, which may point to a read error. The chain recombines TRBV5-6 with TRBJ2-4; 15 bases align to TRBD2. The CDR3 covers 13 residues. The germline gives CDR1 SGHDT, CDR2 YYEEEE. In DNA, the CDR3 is TGTGCCAGCAGCGCCGGACTAGCGGGAGGGAACAGCTTC. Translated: CASSAGLAGGNSF.

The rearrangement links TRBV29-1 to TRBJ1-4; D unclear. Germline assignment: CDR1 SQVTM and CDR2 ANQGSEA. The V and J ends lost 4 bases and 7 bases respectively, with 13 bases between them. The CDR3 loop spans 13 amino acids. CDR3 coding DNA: TGCAGCGTTGTTGGAGCGTTTAGTGAAAAACTGTTTTTT. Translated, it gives CSVVGAFSEKLFF. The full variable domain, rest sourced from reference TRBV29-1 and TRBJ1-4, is SAVISQKPSRDICQRGTSLTIQCQVDSQVTMMFWYRQQPGQSLTLIATANQGSEATYESGFVIDKFPISRPNLTFSTLTVSNMSPEDSSIYLCSVVGAFSEKLFFGSGTQLSVL.